Included here is one T cell receptor (beta chain) sequence, with context. Its cognate antigen is unknown. Germline V CDR1 and CDR2: SGHAT, FQNNGV. The V gene end was trimmed by 5 bases and the J gene end by 8 bases; junction bases not matched to a gene: 5. The CDR3 extends over 12 amino acids. The data originate from a study of T cell repertoires in cytomegalovirus infection. Study-level results: CMV-specific TCR beta clonotypes restricted by HLA-C were the ones dominating the ex vivo response.

TCRdb used MiXCR to reprocess the reads, holding one entry per CDR3 protein. The table lists nearly 700,000 distinct CDR3 sequences, roughly 33% of them singletons. J is TRBJ1-2 and V is TRBV11-2, with 7 bases that match TRBD1. The sequence came from a human donor in good health (CMV status not recorded). Some clones in this sample may be carry-over from other donors' samples. The source material was cultured PBMCs, sampled from culture after CMV antigen stimulation. In DNA, the CDR3 is TGTGCCAGCAGCGAGAACAGGGGAGGCTACACCTTC. Amino acids: CASSENRGGYTF.